What follows are 16 T cell receptor beta chains derived from one specimen sequenced in a study of blood T cell repertoires in COVID-19. The method was immunoSEQ multiplex PCR; TCRdb's version includes in-frame clones alone and lacks a portion of them. This sample has tens of thousands of clones, with approximately 90% found just once. The sequencing sample was made of peripheral blood. All receptors come from a man in his fifties or sixties with active COVID-19.

The chain carries TRBV6-5 and TRBJ2-7; no clear D gene. The V gene lost 3 bases and the J gene lost 1 base, with 10 bases spanning the gap. The length of the CDR3 is 14 residues. The germline gives CDR1 MNHEY, CDR2 SVGAGI. CDR3 nucleotide sequence: TGTGCCAGCAGTTATACAGAAAATTCCTACGAGCAGTACTTC. This sequence encodes CASSYTENSYEQYF.

This clone was recorded a few times. The V call is TRBV19, the J call TRBJ1-1, with D perhaps matching TRBD1 (6 bases). CDR1 LNHDA and CDR2 SQIVND come from the germline V gene (reference sequence). The CDR3 extends over 13 amino acids. Trimming cost V 9 bases and J 4 bases, with 15 bases left between them. The CDR3: CASTTGRGTEAFF. CDR3 nucleotide sequence: TGTGCCAGCACGACAGGACGGGGCACTGAAGCTTTCTTT. The complete variable domain, with remaining parts taken from reference TRBV19 and TRBJ1-1, reads DGGITQSPKYLFRKEGQNVTLSCEQNLNHDAMYWYRQDPGQGLRLIYYSQIVNDFQKGDIAEGYSVSREKKESFPLTVTSAQKNPTAFYLCASTTGRGTEAFFGQGTRLTVV.

V usage is TRBV18 and J usage is TRBJ2-7; perhaps TRBD2 as D (5 bases). The CDR3 covers 14 residues. V lost 4 bases to trimming and J lost 2 bases, with 12 bases between them. Germline V gene lookup returns CDR1 KGHSH and CDR2 LQKENI. The CDR3 DNA reads TGTGCCAGCTCACTAGCGTATACTACCTACGAGCAGTACTTC. Encoded protein: CASSLAYTTYEQYF. Together with reference TRBV18 and TRBJ2-7, the CDR3 gives the full variable domain: NAGVMQNPRHLVRRRGQEARLRCSPMKGHSHVYWYRQLPEEGLKFMVYLQKENIIDESGMPKERFSAEFPKEGPSILRIQQVVRGDSAAYFCASSLAYTTYEQYFGPGTRLTVT.

The chain recombines TRBV28 with TRBJ2-3; tentative D call: TRBD1 (6 bases). With 4 bases removed from V and 5 bases from J, the gap between germline ends came to 25 bases. CDR3 length equals 18 residues. Germline-derived CDR1 and CDR2 are MDHEN and SYDVKM. The CDR3 loop is CASSSPPLGRGKVDTQYF. The CDR3 DNA reads TGTGCCAGCAGTTCGCCACCTCTGGGCAGGGGCAAGGTAGATACGCAGTATTTT.

This clone was seen a handful of times. This rearrangement joins TRBV2 to TRBJ2-1; D is uncertain. The CDR3 totals 13 residues. V dropped 4 bases and J dropped 6 bases, with 10 bases sitting between them. Germline V CDR1 and CDR2: SNHLY, FYNNEI. Here the CDR3 DNA reads TGTGCCAGCAGTGGTGGGCTGGGCAATGAGCAGTTCTTC. Amino acid sequence: CASSGGLGNEQFF.

The V gene is TRBV6-1, the J gene TRBJ1-4; possible D gene TRBD1, 6 bases. The length of the CDR3 is 14 residues. The germline V gene has CDR1 MNHNS and CDR2 SASEGT. Trimming took 3 bases from V and 1 from J, leaving 6 bases between them. This chain's CDR3 is CASSDRGTNEKLFF. In DNA, the CDR3 is TGTGCCAGCAGTGACAGGGGAACTAATGAAAAACTGTTTTTT.

The gene calls are TRBV18 and TRBJ1-5, with D possibly TRBD1 on 6 matching bases. The V end lost 4 bases, the J end lost 7 bases, and 11 bases lay between the germline ends. In germline, CDR1 is KGHSH, CDR2 LQKENI. The CDR3 runs to 13 residues. The CDR3 nucleotides read TGTGCCAGCTCACAGGGACAATTACAGCCCCAGCATTTT. It encodes CASSQGQLQPQHF.

This chain links TRBV30 with TRBJ1-2, with D possibly being TRBD1 (6 bases). The CDR3 totals 13 residues. Trimming removed 1 base at V and 8 bases at J, with 14 bases between. Per germline, CDR1 GTSNPN and CDR2 SVGIG (reference sequence). The CDR3 bases are TGTGCCTGGAGTGGTGGGGGCCTCTCAGGCTACACCTTC. Translated, it gives CAWSGGGLSGYTF.

J is TRBJ2-2 and V is TRBV30; perhaps TRBD2 as D (5 bases). With 4 bases removed from V and 6 bases from J, the gap between germline ends came to 15 bases. CDR3 size: 14 residues. Germline V gives CDR1 GTSNPN, CDR2 SVGIG (reference sequence). CDR3 sequence: CAWTRGKQAGELFF. CDR3 in DNA: TGTGCCTGGACTAGAGGGAAGCAAGCCGGGGAGCTGTTTTTT.

This chain joins TRBV19 and TRBJ1-2, with unresolved D. This CDR3 region has 17 residues. Trimming pared 6 bases from V and 4 bases from J, leaving 24 bases between. The germline V gene has CDR1 LNHDA and CDR2 SQIVND (reference sequence). In nucleotides, the CDR3 is TGTGCCAGTAGCCCGACACCGACCGGGAATAAATTCTATGGCTACACCTTC. Its translation: CASSPTPTGNKFYGYTF.

The chain uses TRBV4-1 and TRBJ2-1; D unclear. Germline V gene data show CDR1 as MGHRA and CDR2 as YSYEKL. The V end lost 0 bases, the J end lost 9 bases, and 3 bases lay between the germline ends. The CDR3 length is 11 residues. CDR3 loop: CASSQDIEQFF. The CDR3 bases are TGCGCCAGCAGCCAAGACATTGAGCAGTTCTTC.

The chain links TRBV19 to TRBJ2-3, with no clear D. Germline values: CDR1 LNHDA, CDR2 SQIVND (reference sequence). Deletions cut 3 bases from V and 3 bases from J, with 7 bases between. The CDR3 runs 13 residues. CDR3 sequence (DNA): TGTGCCAGTAGTATCGACTGGACAGATACGCAGTATTTT. This sequence encodes CASSIDWTDTQYF. The full variable domain, with the rest looked up from reference TRBV19 and TRBJ2-3, is DGGITQSPKYLFRKEGQNVTLSCEQNLNHDAMYWYRQDPGQGLRLIYYSQIVNDFQKGDIAEGYSVSREKKESFPLTVTSAQKNPTAFYLCASSIDWTDTQYFGPGTRLTVL.

The rearrangement links TRBV7-6 to TRBJ2-7; the match to TRBD1 covers 7 bases. CDR1 is SGHVS and CDR2 is FNYEAQ in the germline V gene. The CDR3 is 15 amino acids. V lost 5 bases, J lost 6 bases, and 13 bases stayed unmatched. The CDR3 loop reads CASSPDRVPSAEQYF. CDR3 sequence (DNA): TGTGCCAGCAGCCCAGACAGGGTGCCCTCGGCCGAGCAGTACTTC. Combining the CDR3 with reference TRBV7-6 and TRBJ2-7 gives the whole variable domain GAGVSQSPRYKVTKRGQDVALRCDPISGHVSLYWYRQALGQGPEFLTYFNYEAQQDKSGLPNDRFSAERPEGSISTLTIQRTEQRDSAMYRCASSPDRVPSAEQYFGPGTRLTVT.

The CDR3 DNA follows: TGTGCCAGCAGCCTCCCAGTTGCGGGAGGGGGCGGGACCCAGTACTTC. Translating it yields CASSLPVAGGGGTQYF. The chain is built from TRBV5-4 and TRBJ2-5; 9 bases fit TRBD2. The CDR3 runs to 16 residues. Germline values: CDR1 SGHNT, CDR2 YYREEE (reference sequence). V was pared by 4 bases and J by 7 bases, with 14 bases of the junction left unmatched. The full variable domain, in which reference TRBV5-4 and TRBJ2-5 provide the parts outside the CDR3, is ETGVTQSPTHLIKTRGQQVTLRCSSQSGHNTVSWYQQALGQGPQFIFQYYREEENGRGNFPPRFSGLQFPNYSSELNVNALELDDSALYLCASSLPVAGGGGTQYFGPGTRLLVL.

A few counts support this clone. This chain links TRBV7-3 with TRBJ2-7; D not resolved. Between the trimmed V and J ends, which lost 5 bases and 3 bases, there was a span of 11 bases. Looked up from germline, CDR1 is SGHTA and CDR2 is FQGTGA. The CDR3 runs to 13 residues. The DNA for the CDR3 is TGTGCCAGCAGCCAAACCCCGGGCTACGAGCAGTACTTC. It codes for CASSQTPGYEQYF.

J is TRBJ1-1 and V is TRBV15; 12 nucleotides match TRBD1. The germline V gene encodes CDR1 LNHNV and CDR2 YYDKDF (reference sequence). The CDR3 is made up of 17 amino acids. Losses at the gene ends were 2 bases for V and 2 bases for J; bases not matched to a gene: 6. CDR3 loop: CATSRPTGTGGNTEAFF. The CDR3 bases are TGTGCCACCAGCAGACCAACCGGGACAGGGGGCAACACTGAAGCTTTCTTT. The complete variable domain, with remaining parts taken from reference TRBV15 and TRBJ1-1, reads DAMVIQNPRYQVTQFGKPVTLSCSQTLNHNVMYWYQQKSSQAPKLLFHYYDKDFNNEADTPDNFQSRRPNTSFCFLDIRSPGLGDTAMYLCATSRPTGTGGNTEAFFGQGTRLTVV.